Listed below are T cell receptor beta chains from one sample, sequenced in a study of low-dose radiotherapy and immunotherapy resistance in tumors. From the reads, TCRdb called clonotypes with MiXCR, one entry per CDR3 protein. This table has fewer than 90,000 distinct CDR3 sequences, approximately 20% appearing once. Sample: PBMCs, taken before treatment. These receptors originate from a male donor with prostate cancer. Each CDR3 is given with its conserved first and last residue. Each record gives: J gene, clone size, D gene, V gene, CDR3 protein, CDR3 DNA. The D gene is left open where the match is weak. Expanded clones are given a class, and other clones once, few, many or no size at all.

TRBJ2-7,many,TRBD2,TRBV6-2/TRBV6-3,CASSHTGTSGRYEQYF,TGTGCCAGCAGTCATACCGGGACTAGCGGACGCTACGAGCAGTACTTC
TRBJ2-5,many,-,TRBV5-1,CASSETLETQYF,TGCGCCAGCAGCGAAACTCTGGAGACCCAGTACTTC
TRBJ2-3,many,TRBD2,TRBV10-3,CAISDIAGFGTQYF,TGTGCCATCAGTGATATAGCGGGGTTTGGTACGCAGTATTTT
TRBJ2-7,many,-,TRBV30,CAWTDRLTYEQYF,TGTGCCTGGACCGACAGGCTCACCTACGAGCAGTACTTC
TRBJ2-5,many,TRBD1,TRBV20-1,CSAPSLDRMGTQYF,TGCAGTGCTCCCTCTTTGGACAGGATGGGGACCCAGTACTTC
TRBJ2-1,many,-,TRBV19,CASSTIGQPSYNEQFF,TGTGCCAGTAGTACAATCGGGCAGCCCTCCTACAATGAGCAGTTCTTC
TRBJ2-1,many,-,TRBV5-1,CASSLSRNEQFF,TGCGCCAGCAGCTTGTCTAGGAATGAGCAGTTCTTC
TRBJ2-7,many,-,TRBV28,CASSLGGAGPGHEQYF,TGTGCCAGCAGTTTAGGAGGCGCGGGACCGGGCCACGAGCAGTACTTC
TRBJ2-1,-,-,TRBV5-1,CASSLERELGYNEQFF,TGCGCCAGCAGCTTGGAGAGGGAGCTTGGTTACAATGAGCAGTTCTTC
TRBJ2-5,many,-,TRBV12-3/TRBV12-4,CASSLRTQETQYF,TGTGCCAGCAGTTTAAGGACACAAGAGACCCAGTACTTC
TRBJ2-3,many,TRBD1,TRBV29-1,CSGRVWTGTDTQYF,TGCAGCGGAAGGGTGTGGACAGGGACAGATACGCAGTATTTT
TRBJ2-1,many,-,TRBV11-2,CASSLEGDYHNEQFF,TGTGCCAGCAGCTTAGAGGGGGATTACCACAATGAGCAGTTCTTC
TRBJ1-2,many,-,TRBV12-3/TRBV12-4,CASSFRFYGYTF,TGTGCCAGCAGTTTTCGGTTCTATGGCTACACCTTC
TRBJ2-7,many,TRBD1,TRBV18,CASSRRDSVFEQYF,TGTGCCAGCTCACGCCGGGACAGTGTGTTCGAGCAGTACTTC
TRBJ2-1,many,-,TRBV2,CASRNLDSNEQFF,TGTGCCAGCAGGAACCTCGACAGTAATGAGCAGTTCTTC
TRBJ2-5,many,-,TRBV9,CASSVERGIQETQYF,TGTGCCAGCAGCGTAGAAAGGGGAATCCAAGAGACCCAGTACTTC
TRBJ1-1,many,-,TRBV29-1,CSVEFGLRMNTEAFF,TGCAGCGTTGAATTTGGACTGAGGATGAACACTGAAGCTTTCTTT
TRBJ2-3,many,-,TRBV9,CASSVVSSSTDTQYF,TGTGCCAGCAGCGTAGTTTCGTCCAGCACAGATACGCAGTATTTT
TRBJ2-1,-,-,TRBV30,CAWIPGPSYNEQFF,TGTGCCTGGATCCCAGGGCCTTCCTACAATGAGCAGTTCTTC
TRBJ1-1,many,-,TRBV6-5,CASSYSQGEAFF,TGTGCCAGCAGTTACTCGCAGGGGGAAGCTTTCTTT
TRBJ2-4,many,TRBD1,TRBV30,CAWSLHRGLAKNIQYF,TGTGCCTGGAGTCTCCACAGGGGATTGGCCAAAAACATTCAGTACTTC
TRBJ2-1,many,TRBD2,TRBV5-1,CASSWSTSGRAGQFF,TGCGCCAGCAGCTGGTCCACTAGCGGGAGGGCCGGGCAGTTCTTC
TRBJ2-4,many,TRBD2,TRBV7-2,CASSSPAGVAGGPRNIQYF,TGTGCCAGCAGCTCGCCGGCTGGGGTAGCGGGGGGGCCGAGAAACATTCAGTACTTC
TRBJ2-5,many,-,TRBV6-6,CASSERYQETQYF,TGTGCCAGCAGTGAGAGATACCAAGAGACCCAGTACTTC
TRBJ2-1,-,TRBD2,TRBV18,CASSPTSGKWGEQFF,TGTGCCAGCTCACCCACTAGCGGGAAGTGGGGTGAGCAGTTCTTC
TRBJ1-6,many,-,TRBV7-7,CASSPDRNSPLHF,TGTGCTAGCAGCCCAGACAGGAATTCACCCCTCCACTTT
TRBJ2-3,few,-,TRBV2,CASSEYGLDTQYF,TGTGCCAGCAGTGAATACGGTCTAGATACGCAGTATTTT
TRBJ1-5,many,TRBD1,TRBV5-3,CASTRQGFQPQHF,TGTGCCAGCACCAGACAGGGGTTCCAGCCCCAGCATTTT
TRBJ1-2,once,TRBD1,TRBV3-1,CASSSHPGQGEGNYGYTF,TGTGCCAGCAGCAGTCATCCGGGACAGGGAGAGGGAAACTATGGCTACACCTTC
TRBJ2-1,many,-,TRBV11-1,CASSSRLAFGPHEQFF,TGTGCCAGCAGCTCCAGGTTAGCGTTCGGCCCCCATGAGCAGTTCTTC
TRBJ2-5,many,TRBD1,TRBV28,CASSFLGQQETQYF,TGTGCCAGCAGTTTCCTGGGACAGCAAGAGACCCAGTACTTC
TRBJ1-1,-,TRBD1,TRBV19,CASRFRTGGGTEAFF,TGTGCCAGTAGATTTCGGACAGGGGGGGGGACTGAAGCTTTCTTT
TRBJ2-3,many,TRBD1,TRBV19,CASSTPGQGRDLDTQYF,TGTGCCAGTAGTACCCCGGGACAGGGGCGGGATTTGGATACGCAGTATTTT
TRBJ2-7,many,TRBD1,TRBV28,CASSLEQGGAGGEQYF,TGTGCCAGCAGTTTAGAGCAAGGGGGCGCTGGGGGCGAGCAGTACTTC
TRBJ2-5,many,-,TRBV4-3,CASSQGGAVQETQYF,TGCGCCAGCAGCCAAGGGGGGGCAGTGCAAGAGACCCAGTACTTC
TRBJ2-5,many,TRBD1,TRBV6-2/TRBV6-3,CASYSPGQAQETQYF,TGTGCCAGCTACTCTCCCGGACAGGCCCAAGAGACCCAGTACTTC
TRBJ1-4,many,TRBD1,TRBV5-1,CASSLTGTGNEKLFF,TGCGCCAGCAGCTTGACCGGGACAGGAAATGAAAAACTGTTTTTT
TRBJ2-2,many,TRBD1,TRBV20-1,CSARSGGRLPGELFF,TGCAGTGCGAGGTCAGGGGGCCGACTACCCGGGGAGCTGTTTTTT
TRBJ2-1,once,-,TRBV5-1,CASSKDGNEQFF,TGCGCCAGCAGCAAAGACGGCAATGAGCAGTTCTTC
TRBJ2-7,many,-,TRBV6-2/TRBV6-3,CAGSGGPTYEQYF,TGTGCCGGCTCGGGGGGCCCGACCTACGAGCAGTACTTC
TRBJ2-1,many,-,TRBV19,CASSGAGTPNNEQFF,TGTGCCAGTAGTGGCGCCGGGACTCCTAACAATGAGCAGTTCTTC
TRBJ2-1,-,-,TRBV18,CASSPPGSESGYNEQFF,TGTGCCAGCTCACCACCGGGTTCGGAGAGTGGCTACAATGAGCAGTTCTTC
TRBJ2-2,many,TRBD1,TRBV6-2/TRBV6-3,CASSFGTGRTGELFF,TGTGCCAGCAGCTTCGGGACAGGGCGCACCGGGGAGCTGTTTTTT
TRBJ2-1,many,-,TRBV7-2,CASSLGWGSYNEQFF,TGTGCCAGCAGCTTAGGTTGGGGGTCCTACAATGAGCAGTTCTTC
TRBJ1-2,few,-,TRBV20-1,CSVENKANYGYTF,TGCAGTGTTGAGAACAAAGCTAACTATGGCTACACCTTC
TRBJ2-6,many,-,TRBV2,CASSEFWSGANVLTF,TGTGCCAGCAGTGAGTTCTGGTCTGGGGCCAACGTCCTGACTTTC
TRBJ2-3,many,-,TRBV4-1,CASSRGPGPKDTQYF,TGCGCCAGCAGCCGCGGGCCCGGCCCCAAAGATACGCAGTATTTT
TRBJ2-7,many,-,TRBV7-9,CASSSLGLGSYEQYF,TGTGCCAGCAGCTCACTTGGGCTGGGCTCCTACGAGCAGTACTTC
TRBJ1-6,many,-,TRBV27,CASSFAGESPLHF,TGTGCCAGCAGTTTCGCGGGAGAGTCACCCCTCCACTTT
TRBJ2-5,many,TRBD1,TRBV7-8,CASSSQGVGETQYF,TGTGCCAGCAGCTCACAGGGGGTCGGAGAGACCCAGTACTTC
TRBJ2-3,many,TRBD2,TRBV12-3/TRBV12-4,CASSYGSGADTQYF,TGTGCCAGCAGTTACGGTAGCGGGGCAGATACGCAGTATTTT
TRBJ1-1,many,-,TRBV20-1,CSAKERERPDNTEAFF,TGCAGTGCTAAGGAGCGCGAGCGCCCTGATAACACTGAAGCTTTCTTT
TRBJ2-3,many,-,TRBV3-1,CASSQDRGAYATDTQYF,TGTGCCAGCAGCCAAGATAGGGGTGCTTACGCCACAGATACGCAGTATTTT
TRBJ1-3,many,-,TRBV4-2,CASSQAGSGSSGNTIYF,TGTGCCAGTAGCCAAGCAGGCTCCGGGTCTTCTGGAAACACCATATATTTT
TRBJ2-7,many,TRBD1,TRBV2,CASSWTGNYEQYF,TGTGCCAGCAGCTGGACAGGGAACTACGAGCAGTACTTC
TRBJ2-4,-,-,TRBV3-1,CASSQDQLSKNIQYF,TGTGCCAGCAGCCAAGATCAGCTAAGCAAAAACATTCAGTACTTC
TRBJ2-7,few,-,TRBV6-1,CASSERVYEQYF,TGTGCCAGCAGTGAAAGGGTTTACGAGCAGTACTTC
TRBJ2-7,many,-,TRBV5-1,CASRRDMTYYEQYF,TGCGCCAGCAGACGGGACATGACTTACTACGAGCAGTACTTC